This T cell receptor (beta chain) came from a study of T-cell memory formation after mild COVID-19. Concerning this clonotype: Its antigen remains unidentified.

Findings and caveats of the study: CD4+ contracting clones lay mainly in CM and EM, CD8+ ones in EMRA.

The CDR3 spans 15 residues. Per the germline V gene, CDR1 is MNHEY and CDR2 is SVGAGI. Losses at the gene ends were 5 bases for V and 5 bases for J; bases not matched to a gene: 6. 5'RACE, which relied on constant-segment primers, yielded TCR alpha and TCR beta cDNA libraries carrying sample barcodes and UMIs. MiXCR, applied by TCRdb to the 5' RACE reads, yields one record per CDR3 protein. The sample holds a few hundred thousand distinct CDR3 sequences; around 15% are singletons and the top ten take roughly 20%. V usage is TRBV6-5 and J usage is TRBJ1-6, with 7 bases identical to TRBD1. Material: PBMCs or a T cell subset sorted from them (not recorded which). The TCR was taken from a man between 18 and 35 years old who had mild COVID-19 (a few samples of this study predate the infection). Cell type and time point are not known. As DNA, the CDR3 is TGTGCCAGCAGTCCATGGACAGGTGATAATTCACCCCTCCACTTT. Its translation: CASSPWTGDNSPLHF.